This T cell receptor beta chain was retrieved from a study of blood T cell repertoires in COVID-19. Profiling relied on immunoSEQ multiplex PCR, and the TCRdb table lists in-frame clones only, not all of them. The table lists 70,000 or so clones, 91% of them singletons. CDR3 length: 11 amino acids. Germline V gene sequence: CDR1 MNHEY, CDR2 SMNVEV (reference sequence). V was trimmed by 4 bases and J by 9 bases, leaving 10 bases between them. This chain connects TRBV27 to TRBJ2-7; D is uncertain. The sequencing sample was made of peripheral blood. The sequence came from a human donor in a cohort sampled during active COVID-19. The CDR3 DNA reads TGTGCCAGCAGTTCCCCAAGCCTGCAGTACTTC. This encodes CASSSPSLQYF.